A selection of T cell receptor beta chains follows, all from one sample in a study of T-cell reconstitution after alpha-beta-depleted transplantation in children. In TCRdb, the PCR reads were re-called with MiXCR into one record per CDR3 protein. The sample lists around 400,000 distinct CDR3 sequences, 11% occurring once. The material sequenced was PBMCs from the stem cell graft donor, taken from the stem cell graft. These receptors originate from a human donor who donated a stem cell graft to a child with acute myeloid leukemia. Both conserved end residues are part of each CDR3. D genes are given only for firm matches. Only part of the rows carry a size: once, few, many, or a class if the clone is expanded.

V gene	clone size	D gene	J gene	CDR3 DNA	CDR3 protein
TRBV27	few	NA	TRBJ2-7	TGTGCCAGCAGTTTTGGGGGGCTAGGTTCCTACGAGCAGTACTTC	CASSFGGLGSYEQYF
TRBV7-9	NA	TRBD1	TRBJ2-1	TGTGCCAGCAGCTCGTACAGGGGTGCCCCCCACAATGAGCAGTTCTTC	CASSSYRGAPHNEQFF
TRBV7-9	NA	NA	TRBJ2-1	TGTGCCAGCAGCTTAGGGGGCTTTGGGGAGAACTACAATGAGCAGTTCTTC	CASSLGGFGENYNEQFF
TRBV12-3/TRBV12-4	few	NA	TRBJ1-2	TGTGCCAGCAGTTTGTTTGCCTCCTACACCTTC	CASSLFASYTF
TRBV9	NA	TRBD1	TRBJ1-2	TGTGCCAGCAGCGTAGAGGGGGCGCGGGGCTACACCTTC	CASSVEGARGYTF
TRBV6-2/TRBV6-3	NA	TRBD2	TRBJ2-1	TGTGCCAGCAGTTACTTCGCGGGAGGGACCTACAATGAGCAGTTCTTC	CASSYFAGGTYNEQFF
TRBV5-1	few	NA	TRBJ1-1	TGCGCCAGCAGCATCCAGGGAACTGAAGCTTTCTTT	CASSIQGTEAFF
TRBV4-2	few	NA	TRBJ2-1	TGTGCCAGCAGCTCCCCAGTTTTTGAGCAGTTCTTC	CASSSPVFEQFF
TRBV7-8	few	NA	TRBJ1-2	TGTGCCAGCAGCTTAGCGCTGTCTAACTATGGCTACACCTTC	CASSLALSNYGYTF
TRBV29-1	NA	TRBD1	TRBJ2-5	TGCAGCGCCACTGGGACAGGCCACCAAGAGACCCAGTACTTC	CSATGTGHQETQYF
TRBV29-1	few	TRBD2	TRBJ2-3	TGCAGCGTTGCGGGAGGGGAGAGGGGCACAGATACGCAGTATTTT	CSVAGGERGTDTQYF
TRBV4-2	NA	NA	TRBJ1-1	TGTGCCAGCAGCCAAGAGTCCAGTGCCTCTGAAGCTTTCTTT	CASSQESSASEAFF
TRBV5-1	NA	TRBD1	TRBJ2-6	TGCGCCAGCAGCAGCAGCAGGGGGCTTGGGGCCAACGTCCTGACTTTC	CASSSSRGLGANVLTF
TRBV7-2	many	TRBD1	TRBJ2-3	TGTGCCAGCAGCTTGAGGACAGGTCGAGATACGCAGTATTTT	CASSLRTGRDTQYF
TRBV29-1	few	NA	TRBJ2-1	TGCAGCGTTGTGGAGTACACCTACAATGAGCAGTTCTTC	CSVVEYTYNEQFF
TRBV5-1	NA	NA	TRBJ1-1	TGCGCCAGCAGCATTGGAGCCGGTGAAGCTTTCTTT	CASSIGAGEAFF
TRBV6-1	few	TRBD1	TRBJ2-1	TGTGCCAGCAGAAAGGGGGCAGGGGGTGGCAATGAGCAGTTCTTC	CASRKGAGGGNEQFF
TRBV20-1	few	TRBD2	TRBJ2-3	TGCAGTGCTAGAACGGGGGGGCCTTCTGATACGCAGTATTTT	CSARTGGPSDTQYF
TRBV5-1	many	NA	TRBJ2-3	TGCGCCAGCAGCTGGAGGGGGGGTAGCACAGATACGCAGTATTTT	CASSWRGGSTDTQYF
TRBV14	NA	NA	TRBJ2-1	TGTGCCAGCAGCGCCACCGGGTCAAACGAGCAGTTCTTC	CASSATGSNEQFF
TRBV21-1	many	NA	TRBJ2-5	TGTGCCAGCAGCAAAGCCGTCCTAGGGGAGACCCAGTACTTC	CASSKAVLGETQYF
TRBV7-6	NA	NA	TRBJ1-3	TGTGCCAGCAGCTTGAGGGTAGCCTCTGGAAACACCATATATTTT	CASSLRVASGNTIYF
TRBV11-2	NA	NA	TRBJ1-4	TGTGCCAGCAGCTTAGAAGGGTTTAATAATGAAAAACTGTTTTTT	CASSLEGFNNEKLFF
TRBV9	few	TRBD2	TRBJ2-1	TGTGCCAGCAGCGTAGCGGCTAGCGGGGGGTTATACAATGAGCAGTTCTTC	CASSVAASGGLYNEQFF
TRBV6-5	few	NA	TRBJ2-1	TGTGCCAGCAGTTATGGGAGCGGCCCCGACTTGGATGAGCAGTTCTTC	CASSYGSGPDLDEQFF
TRBV5-4	few	NA	TRBJ2-2	TGTGCCAGCAGCTTGGGTTCCGGCGCGGGCGGGGAGCTGTTTTTT	CASSLGSGAGGELFF
TRBV28	many	NA	TRBJ1-3	TGTGCCAGCACCCCCCGGGGAAACACCATATATTTT	CASTPRGNTIYF
TRBV7-3	NA	TRBD2	TRBJ2-3	TGTGCCAGCAGCCCAACGGTAGCGGGAGTCACAGATACGCAGTATTTT	CASSPTVAGVTDTQYF
TRBV10-3	many	NA	TRBJ2-1	TGTGCCATCAGTGACCGGGCCATGACCTACAATGAGCAGTTCTTC	CAISDRAMTYNEQFF
TRBV5-1	few	TRBD2	TRBJ2-1	TGCGCCAGCAGCTTGGCTAGCGGGGGCCACAATGAGCAGTTCTTC	CASSLASGGHNEQFF
TRBV7-9	NA	TRBD2	TRBJ2-3	TGTGCCAGCAGCTTTGATAGCGGGGGGAATACGCAGTATTTT	CASSFDSGGNTQYF
TRBV4-2	few	NA	TRBJ1-2	TGTGCCAGCAGCCCCCCCCAGGGAGGCTACACCTTC	CASSPPQGGYTF
TRBV18	NA	NA	TRBJ2-2	TGTGCCAGCTCACCACCGGCGGAGGGAGGTCCCGGGGAGCTGTTTTTT	CASSPPAEGGPGELFF
TRBV27	NA	NA	TRBJ1-2	TGTGCCAGCAGCCGCCTAGGCCCCTATGGCTACACCTTC	CASSRLGPYGYTF
TRBV18	many	NA	TRBJ2-5	TGTGCCAGCTCACCAGGGGCAGAGACCCAGTACTTC	CASSPGAETQYF
TRBV7-2	few	TRBD1	TRBJ1-2	TGTGCCAGCAGCAGAGGGACAGGGCTTCTCTATGGCTACACCTTC	CASSRGTGLLYGYTF
TRBV20-1	few	NA	TRBJ2-2	TGCAGTGCTAGTGTACTAGCAGGCACCGGGGAGCTGTTTTTT	CSASVLAGTGELFF
TRBV10-3	few	NA	TRBJ2-1	TGTGCCATCAGTGAGGGGGGCGTCGCGCAGTTCTTC	CAISEGGVAQFF
TRBV20-1	NA	NA	TRBJ1-2	TGCAGTGCTAGAGAGGGCAGGGGCTATGGCTACACCTTC	CSAREGRGYGYTF
TRBV20-1	NA	NA	TRBJ2-5	TGCAGTGGAGTGAGTCAAGAGACCCAGTACTTC	CSGVSQETQYF
TRBV10-3	few	TRBD2	TRBJ2-1	TGTGCCATCAGTGATGCCCAGCGGGGGGGCAATGAGCAGTTCTTC	CAISDAQRGGNEQFF
TRBV10-2	few	TRBD1	TRBJ1-5	TGCGCCAGCAAAGACAGGGGTGAAAATCAGCCCCAGCATTTT	CASKDRGENQPQHF
TRBV4-2	few	NA	TRBJ2-3	TGTGCCAGCAGCCAGCACTCTAGCACAGATACGCAGTATTTT	CASSQHSSTDTQYF
TRBV5-1	NA	NA	TRBJ1-4	TGCGCCAGCAGGGACGGTAATGAAAAACTGTTTTTT	CASRDGNEKLFF
TRBV30	NA	NA	TRBJ2-1	TGTGCCTGGGCCGTTCAGGGGGGCAATGAGCAGTTCTTC	CAWAVQGGNEQFF
TRBV6-2/TRBV6-3	few	NA	TRBJ2-5	TGTGCCAGCGAACGAGTCTCTGCGGGTGGAAAGACCCAGTACTTC	CASERVSAGGKTQYF
TRBV5-1	few	NA	TRBJ1-4	TGCGCCAGCAGCTTGGTGGGCAGATCAACTAATGAAAAACTGTTTTTT	CASSLVGRSTNEKLFF
TRBV10-3	NA	NA	TRBJ1-1	TGTGCCATCAGAAGGGAGAGTGAAGCTTTCTTT	CAIRRESEAFF
TRBV6-1	few	NA	TRBJ2-5	TGTGCCAGCAGGTCCGGGACGGATATTCAAGAGACCCAGTACTTC	CASRSGTDIQETQYF
TRBV7-6	NA	TRBD1	TRBJ2-1	TGTGCCAGCAGCTTAGAGACAGGGGAGACTGAGCAGTTCTTC	CASSLETGETEQFF
TRBV7-3	few	TRBD1	TRBJ2-2	TGTGCCAGCAGCTTGGACAGGGTCTCCGGGGAGCTGTTTTTT	CASSLDRVSGELFF
TRBV20-1	few	NA	TRBJ2-2	TGCAGTGCTAGAGGGGGGCAAGGCACCGGGGAGCTGTTTTTT	CSARGGQGTGELFF
TRBV7-2	few	NA	TRBJ2-7	TGTGCCAGCAGCTTAGCGGTGGCGGACGAGCAGTACTTC	CASSLAVADEQYF
TRBV12-3/TRBV12-4	NA	NA	TRBJ2-1	TGTGCCAGCAGAGACGTAGGTGGAGCAAGCAATGAGCAGTTCTTC	CASRDVGGASNEQFF
TRBV4-2	NA	NA	TRBJ2-7	TGTGCCAGCAGCCCCTCCCAGGGCGAACCCTACGAGCAGTACTTC	CASSPSQGEPYEQYF
TRBV9	few	TRBD1	TRBJ1-5	TGTGCCAGCAGCGAAGGACAGGGCCTCAATCAGCCCCAGCATTTT	CASSEGQGLNQPQHF
TRBV5-6	NA	NA	TRBJ1-5	TGTGCCAGCAGGCACTCGGGGCTGTCTAGACAGCCCCAGCATTTT	CASRHSGLSRQPQHF
TRBV6-5	few	NA	TRBJ1-4	TGTGCCAGCGGACCTAAGGAAAAACTGTTTTTT	CASGPKEKLFF
TRBV6-1	many	TRBD1	TRBJ2-3	TGTGCCAGCAGTGAATTGAAGGGGGCTAGCACAGATACGCAGTATTTT	CASSELKGASTDTQYF